Described below is a single T cell receptor beta chain sequence and its context. The data are from a study of OX40 agonist ivuxolimab in advanced cancers. The method was immunoSEQ multiplex PCR; TCRdb's version includes in-frame clones alone and lacks a portion of them. Found here are tens of thousands of clones, 70% to 90% of them singletons; the top ten hold approximately 0.79%. Germline V lookup: CDR1 SGDLS, CDR2 YYNGEE. The CDR3 has 16 amino acids. V lost 0 bases to trimming and J lost 7 bases, with 20 bases between them. Material: CD4+ or CD8+ T cells sorted from blood, obtained in a trial of the OX40 agonist ivuxolimab. The rearrangement uses TRBV9 and TRBJ2-7; D may be TRBD1 (7 bases). This TCR was sampled from an adult with an advanced solid tumor such as melanoma, head and neck, liver or kidney cancer. The CDR3 coding sequence is TGTGCCAGCAGCGTAGCTGGAGGGGGCTTGGAAGGAGAGCAGTACTTC. Translating it yields CASSVAGGGLEGEQYF.